This TCR beta chain was identified in a study of neoadjuvant nivolumab and ipilimumab in lung cancer. Study outcomes and limitations: Higher pretherapy blood TCR richness went with higher resected-tumor richness. TCR clonality did not significantly correlate with pathologic tumor regression. Compared with tumor-adjacent uninvolved lung, resected tumors showed greater richness and clonality. TCR sequencing covered a small number of samples.

Generated by immunoSEQ multiplex PCR, the TCRdb table keeps only in-frame clones and is missing some. The sample yields approximately 30,000 clones, approximately 85% seen once. With regard to this clone: Its target is unknown. The identical CDR3 is also encoded by other nucleotide sequences in the sample.

J gave up 1 base and V 0 bases, and 3 bases lay outside the gene matches. The CDR3 totals 15 residues. CDR1 and CDR2 from the germline V gene are GTSNPN and SVGIG (reference sequence). This receptor was taken from an adult with non-small cell lung cancer. Sample: tumor tissue, taken after neoadjuvant nivolumab, alone or with ipilimumab, at or shortly before surgery. This chain uses TRBV30 with TRBJ1-5; 7 bases are a match to TRBD1. For the CDR3, the DNA is TGTGCCTGGAGTGTACGGGGACAGAGCAATCAGCCCCAGCATTTT. Encoded protein: CAWSVRGQSNQPQHF.